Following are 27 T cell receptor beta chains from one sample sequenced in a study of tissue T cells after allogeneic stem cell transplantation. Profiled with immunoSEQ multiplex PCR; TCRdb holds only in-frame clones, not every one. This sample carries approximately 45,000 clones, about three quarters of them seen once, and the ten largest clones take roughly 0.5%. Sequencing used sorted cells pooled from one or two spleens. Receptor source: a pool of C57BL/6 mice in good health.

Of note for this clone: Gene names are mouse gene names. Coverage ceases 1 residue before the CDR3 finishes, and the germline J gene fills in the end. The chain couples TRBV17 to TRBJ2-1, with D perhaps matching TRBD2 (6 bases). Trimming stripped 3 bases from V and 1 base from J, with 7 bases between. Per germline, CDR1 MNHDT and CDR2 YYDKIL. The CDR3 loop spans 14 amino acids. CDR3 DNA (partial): TGTGCTAGCAGTAGCTGGGGCAACTATGCTGAGCAGTTC. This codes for CASSSWGNYAEQF. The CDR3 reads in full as CASSSWGNYAEQFF.

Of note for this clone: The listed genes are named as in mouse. This CDR3 reads CASSPGGRGSQNTLYF. The DNA read from the CDR3 is TGTGCAAGCAGTCCTGGGGGGCGGGGGAGTCAAAACACCTTGTAC. The chain employs TRBV16 and TRBJ2-4; 8 nucleotides line up with TRBD2. The read stops 1 residue short of the end of the CDR3; the missing end is completed from the germline J gene. The CDR3 covers 16 residues. With V trimmed by 6 bases and J by 0 bases, 8 bases remained unmatched. Germline V gives CDR1 SGHSA, CDR2 FRNQAP.

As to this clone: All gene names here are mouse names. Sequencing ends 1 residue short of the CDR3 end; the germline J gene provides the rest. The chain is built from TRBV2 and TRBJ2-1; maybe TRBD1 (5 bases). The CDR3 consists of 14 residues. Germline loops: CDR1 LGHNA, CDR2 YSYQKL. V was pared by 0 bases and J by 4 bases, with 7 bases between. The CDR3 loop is CASSQEAGYAEQFF. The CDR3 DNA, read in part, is TGTGCCAGCAGCCAAGAAGCAGGGTATGCTGAGCAGTTC.

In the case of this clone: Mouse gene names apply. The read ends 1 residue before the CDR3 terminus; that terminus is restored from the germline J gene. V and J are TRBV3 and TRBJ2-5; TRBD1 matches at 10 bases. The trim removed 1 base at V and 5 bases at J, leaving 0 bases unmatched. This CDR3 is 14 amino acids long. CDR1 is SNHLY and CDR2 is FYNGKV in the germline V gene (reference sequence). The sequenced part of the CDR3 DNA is TGTGCCAGCAGCTTAGGGACAGGGGGAGACACCCAGTAC. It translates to CASSLGTGGDTQY. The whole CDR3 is CASSLGTGGDTQYF.

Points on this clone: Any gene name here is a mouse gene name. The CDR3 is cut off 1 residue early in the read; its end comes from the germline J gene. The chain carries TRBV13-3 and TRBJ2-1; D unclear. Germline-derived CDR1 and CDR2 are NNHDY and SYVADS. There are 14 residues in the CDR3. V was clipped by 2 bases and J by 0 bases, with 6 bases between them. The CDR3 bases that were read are TGTGCCAGCAGTGACAACTATAACTATGCTGAGCAGTTC. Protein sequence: CASSDNYNYAEQF. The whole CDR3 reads CASSDNYNYAEQFF.

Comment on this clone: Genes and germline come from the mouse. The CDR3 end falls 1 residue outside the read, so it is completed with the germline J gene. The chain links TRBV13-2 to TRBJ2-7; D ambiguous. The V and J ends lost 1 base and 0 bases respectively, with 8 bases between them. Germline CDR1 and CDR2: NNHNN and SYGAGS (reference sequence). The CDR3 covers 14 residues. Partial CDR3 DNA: TGTGCCAGCGGTGATCAACAGAGCTCCTATGAACAGTAC. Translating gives CASGDQQSSYEQY. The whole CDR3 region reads CASGDQQSSYEQYF.

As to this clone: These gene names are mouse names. The CDR3 spells CASSSGGQNTLYF. The DNA read from the CDR3 is TGTGCCAGCAGCTCTGGGGGTCAAAACACCTTGTAC. The chain joins TRBV15 to TRBJ2-4; the D gene is possibly TRBD2 (6 bases). The CDR3 is cut off 1 residue early in the read; its end comes from the germline J gene. The germline V and J ends were trimmed by 6 bases and 1 base, with 8 bases remaining between them. The CDR3 extends over 13 amino acids. From germline, CDR1 is SGHND and CDR2 FRSKSL.

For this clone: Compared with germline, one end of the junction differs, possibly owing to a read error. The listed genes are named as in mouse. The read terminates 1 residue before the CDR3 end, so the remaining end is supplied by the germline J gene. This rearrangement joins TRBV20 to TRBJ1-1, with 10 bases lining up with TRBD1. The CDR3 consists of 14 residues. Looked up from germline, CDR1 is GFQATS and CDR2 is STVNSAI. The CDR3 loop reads CGARAGTGDTEVFF. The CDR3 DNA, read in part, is TGTGGTGCTAGGGCCGGGACAGGGGACACGGAAGTCTTC. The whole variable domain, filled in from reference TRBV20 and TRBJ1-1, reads GALVYQYPRRTICKSGTSMRMECQAVGFQATSVAWYRQSPQKTFELIALSTVNSAIKYEQNFTQEKFPISHPNLSFSSMTVLNAYLEDRGLYLCGARAGTGDTEVFFGKGTRLTVV.

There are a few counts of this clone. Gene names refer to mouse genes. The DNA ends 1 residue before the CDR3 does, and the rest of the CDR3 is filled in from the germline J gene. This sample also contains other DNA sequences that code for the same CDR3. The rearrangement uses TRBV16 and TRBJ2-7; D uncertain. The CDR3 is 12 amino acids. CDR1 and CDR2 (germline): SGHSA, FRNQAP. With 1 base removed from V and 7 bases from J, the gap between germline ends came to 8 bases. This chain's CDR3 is CASSLVGEEQYF. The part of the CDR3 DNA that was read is TGTGCAAGCAGCTTAGTGGGCGAGGAACAGTAC.

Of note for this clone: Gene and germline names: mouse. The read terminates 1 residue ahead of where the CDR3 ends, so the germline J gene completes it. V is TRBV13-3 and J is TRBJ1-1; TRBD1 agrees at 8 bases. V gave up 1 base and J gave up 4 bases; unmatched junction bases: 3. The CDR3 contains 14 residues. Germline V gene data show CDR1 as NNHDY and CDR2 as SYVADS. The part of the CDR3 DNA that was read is TGTGCCAGCAGTGATCAGGGGGCCATCACAGAAGTCTTC. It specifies CASSDQGAITEVF. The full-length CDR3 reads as CASSDQGAITEVFF.

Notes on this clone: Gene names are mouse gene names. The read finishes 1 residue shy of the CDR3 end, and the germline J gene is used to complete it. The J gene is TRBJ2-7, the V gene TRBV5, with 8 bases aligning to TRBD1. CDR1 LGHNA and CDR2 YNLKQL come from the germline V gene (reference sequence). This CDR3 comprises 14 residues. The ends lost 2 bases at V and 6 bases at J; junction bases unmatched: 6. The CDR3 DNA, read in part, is TGTGCCAGCAGCCAACAGGGGGCAGGATCTGAACAGTAC. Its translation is CASSQQGAGSEQY. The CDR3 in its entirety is CASSQQGAGSEQYF.

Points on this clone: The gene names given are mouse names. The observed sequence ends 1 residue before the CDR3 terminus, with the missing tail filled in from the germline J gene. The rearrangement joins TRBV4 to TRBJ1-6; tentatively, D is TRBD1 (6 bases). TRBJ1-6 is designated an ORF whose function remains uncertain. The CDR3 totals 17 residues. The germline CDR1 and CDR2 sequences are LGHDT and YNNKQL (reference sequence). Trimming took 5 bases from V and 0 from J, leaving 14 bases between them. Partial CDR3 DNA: TGTGCCAGCAGCGACCGGGACACCTATTCCTATAATTCGCCCCTCTAC. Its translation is CASSDRDTYSYNSPLY. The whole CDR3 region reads CASSDRDTYSYNSPLYF.

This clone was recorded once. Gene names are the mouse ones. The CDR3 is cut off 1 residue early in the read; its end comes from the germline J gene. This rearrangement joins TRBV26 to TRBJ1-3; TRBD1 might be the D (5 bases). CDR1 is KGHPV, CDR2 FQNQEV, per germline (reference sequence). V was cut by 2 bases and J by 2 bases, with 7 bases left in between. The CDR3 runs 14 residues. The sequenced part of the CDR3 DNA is TGTGCCAGCAGTCTGGGGGGGGCTGGAAATACGCTCTAT. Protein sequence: CASSLGGAGNTLY. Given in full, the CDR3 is CASSLGGAGNTLYF.

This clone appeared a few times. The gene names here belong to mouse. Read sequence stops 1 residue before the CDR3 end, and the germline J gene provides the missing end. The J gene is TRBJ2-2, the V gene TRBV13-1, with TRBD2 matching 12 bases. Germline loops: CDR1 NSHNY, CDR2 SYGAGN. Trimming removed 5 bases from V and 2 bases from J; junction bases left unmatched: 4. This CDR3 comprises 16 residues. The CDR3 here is CASRDWGGANTGQLYF. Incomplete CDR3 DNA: TGTGCCAGCAGAGACTGGGGGGGCGCGAACACCGGGCAGCTCTAC.

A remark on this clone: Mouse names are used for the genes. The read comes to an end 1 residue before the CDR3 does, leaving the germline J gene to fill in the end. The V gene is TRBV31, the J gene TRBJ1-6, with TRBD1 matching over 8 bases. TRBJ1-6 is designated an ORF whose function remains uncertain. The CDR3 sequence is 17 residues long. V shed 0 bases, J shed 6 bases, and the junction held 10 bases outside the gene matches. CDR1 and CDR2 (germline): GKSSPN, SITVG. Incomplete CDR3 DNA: TGTGCCTGGAGTCTAAAATCCGGGACAGGCGTTAATTCGCCCCTCTAC. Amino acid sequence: CAWSLKSGTGVNSPLY. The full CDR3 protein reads CAWSLKSGTGVNSPLYF.

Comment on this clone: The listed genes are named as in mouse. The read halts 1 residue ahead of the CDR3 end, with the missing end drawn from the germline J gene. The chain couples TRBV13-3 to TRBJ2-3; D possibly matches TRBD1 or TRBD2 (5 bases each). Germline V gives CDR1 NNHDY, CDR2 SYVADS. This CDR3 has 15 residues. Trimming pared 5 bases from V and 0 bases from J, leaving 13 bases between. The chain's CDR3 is CASRHVGPSAETLYF. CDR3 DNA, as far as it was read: TGTGCCAGCAGGCATGTGGGGCCTAGTGCAGAAACGCTGTAT.

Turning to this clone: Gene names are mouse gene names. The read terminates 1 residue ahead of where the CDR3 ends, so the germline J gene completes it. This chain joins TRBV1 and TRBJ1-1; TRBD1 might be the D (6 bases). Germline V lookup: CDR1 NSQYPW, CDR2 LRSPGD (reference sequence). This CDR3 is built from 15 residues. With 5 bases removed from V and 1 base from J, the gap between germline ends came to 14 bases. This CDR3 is CTCSFSGTKNTEVFF. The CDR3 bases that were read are TGCACCTGCAGTTTCTCCGGGACAAAAAACACAGAAGTCTTC.

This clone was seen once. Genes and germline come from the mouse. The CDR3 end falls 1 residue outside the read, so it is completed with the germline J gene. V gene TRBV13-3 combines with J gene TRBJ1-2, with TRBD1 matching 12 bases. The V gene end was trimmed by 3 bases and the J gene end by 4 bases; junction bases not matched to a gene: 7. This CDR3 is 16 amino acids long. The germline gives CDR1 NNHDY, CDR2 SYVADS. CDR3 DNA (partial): TGTGCCAGCAGTGGGGGGACAGGGGGCAGGGGCTCCGACTACACC. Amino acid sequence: CASSGGTGGRGSDYT. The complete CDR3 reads CASSGGTGGRGSDYTF.

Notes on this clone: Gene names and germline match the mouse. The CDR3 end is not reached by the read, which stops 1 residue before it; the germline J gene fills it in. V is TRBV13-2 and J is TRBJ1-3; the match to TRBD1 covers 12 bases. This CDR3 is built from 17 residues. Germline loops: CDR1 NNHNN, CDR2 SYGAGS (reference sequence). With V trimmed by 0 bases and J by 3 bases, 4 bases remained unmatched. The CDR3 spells CASGDEGTGGRGNTLYF. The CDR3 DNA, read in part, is TGTGCCAGCGGTGATGAGGGGACAGGGGGCCGTGGAAATACGCTCTAT.

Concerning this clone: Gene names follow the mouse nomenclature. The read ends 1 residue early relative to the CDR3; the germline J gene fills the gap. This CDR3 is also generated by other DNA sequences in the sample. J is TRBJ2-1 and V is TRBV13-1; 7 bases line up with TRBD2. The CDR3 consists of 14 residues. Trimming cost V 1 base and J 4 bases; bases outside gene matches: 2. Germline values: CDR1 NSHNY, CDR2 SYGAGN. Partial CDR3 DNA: TGTGCCAGCAGTGATATGGGGGGATATGCTGAGCAGTTC. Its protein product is CASSDMGGYAEQF. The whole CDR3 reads CASSDMGGYAEQFF.

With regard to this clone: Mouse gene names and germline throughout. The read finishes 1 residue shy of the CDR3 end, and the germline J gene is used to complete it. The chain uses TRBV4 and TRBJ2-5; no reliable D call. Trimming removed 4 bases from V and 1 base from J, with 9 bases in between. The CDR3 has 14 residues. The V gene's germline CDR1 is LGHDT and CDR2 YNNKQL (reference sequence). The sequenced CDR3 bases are TGTGCCAGCAGCTCGTGGTGGGACCAAGACACCCAGTAC. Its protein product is CASSSWWDQDTQY. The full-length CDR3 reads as CASSSWWDQDTQYF.

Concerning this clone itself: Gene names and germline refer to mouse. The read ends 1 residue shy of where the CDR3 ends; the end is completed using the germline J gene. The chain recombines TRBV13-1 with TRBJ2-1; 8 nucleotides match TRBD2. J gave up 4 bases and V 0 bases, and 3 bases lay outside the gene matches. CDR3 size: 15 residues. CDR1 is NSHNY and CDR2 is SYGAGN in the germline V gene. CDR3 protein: CASSDETGGYAEQFF. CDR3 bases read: TGTGCCAGCAGTGATGAAACTGGGGGATATGCTGAGCAGTTC.

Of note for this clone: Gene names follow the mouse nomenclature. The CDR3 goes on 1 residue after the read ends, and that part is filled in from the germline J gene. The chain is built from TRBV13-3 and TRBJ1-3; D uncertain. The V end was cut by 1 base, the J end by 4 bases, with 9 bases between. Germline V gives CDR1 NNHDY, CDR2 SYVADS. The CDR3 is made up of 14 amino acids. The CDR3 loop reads CASSDQRAGNTLYF. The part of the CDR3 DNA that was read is TGTGCCAGCAGTGATCAGAGAGCCGGAAATACGCTCTAT.

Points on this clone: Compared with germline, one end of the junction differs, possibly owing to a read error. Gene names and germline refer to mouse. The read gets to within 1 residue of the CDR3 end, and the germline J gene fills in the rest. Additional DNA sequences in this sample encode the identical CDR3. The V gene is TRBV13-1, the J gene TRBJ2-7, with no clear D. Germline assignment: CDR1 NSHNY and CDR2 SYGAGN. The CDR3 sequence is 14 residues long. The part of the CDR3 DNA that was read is TGTGCCAGCAGCGATGAAGGGTCCTCCTATGAACAGTAC. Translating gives CASSDEGSSYEQY. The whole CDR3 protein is CASSDEGSSYEQYF.

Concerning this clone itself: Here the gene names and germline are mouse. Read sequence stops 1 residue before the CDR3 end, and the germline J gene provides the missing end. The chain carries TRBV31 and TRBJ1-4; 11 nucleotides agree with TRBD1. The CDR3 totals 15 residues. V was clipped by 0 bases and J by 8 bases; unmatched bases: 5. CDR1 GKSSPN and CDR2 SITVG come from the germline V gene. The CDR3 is CAWSLGDRGMERLFF. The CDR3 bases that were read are TGTGCCTGGAGTCTAGGGGACAGGGGGATGGAAAGATTATTT.

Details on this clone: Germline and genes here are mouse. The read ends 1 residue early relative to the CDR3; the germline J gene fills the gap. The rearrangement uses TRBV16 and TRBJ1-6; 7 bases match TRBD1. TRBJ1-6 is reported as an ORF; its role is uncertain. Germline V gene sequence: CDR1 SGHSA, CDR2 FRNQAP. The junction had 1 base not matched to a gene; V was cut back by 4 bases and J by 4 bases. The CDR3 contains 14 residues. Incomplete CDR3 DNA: TGTGCAAGCAGCTCGGGACAGTATAATTCGCCCCTCTAC. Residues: CASSSGQYNSPLY. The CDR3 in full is CASSSGQYNSPLYF.

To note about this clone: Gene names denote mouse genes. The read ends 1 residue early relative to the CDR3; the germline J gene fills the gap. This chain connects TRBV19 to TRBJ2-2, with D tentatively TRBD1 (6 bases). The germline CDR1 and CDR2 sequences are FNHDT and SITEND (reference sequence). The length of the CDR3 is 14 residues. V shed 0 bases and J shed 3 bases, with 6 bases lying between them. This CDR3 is CASSIAGDTGQLYF. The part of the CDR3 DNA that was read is TGTGCCAGCAGTATAGCAGGGGACACCGGGCAGCTCTAC.